A single sample gave rise to the 28 T cell receptor beta chains below, sequenced in a study of T cells in Graves' hyperthyroidism and ophthalmopathy. RNA transcripts gave rise to amplified TCR beta CDR3 regions. The HTBI primer set was used in a first-round RT-PCR of the TCR CDR3. TCRdb used MiXCR to reprocess the multiplex PCR reads, holding one entry per CDR3 protein. The sample has approximately 610,000 distinct CDR3 sequences, over 15% seen once. Sequencing was carried out using blood. The receptors come from a woman aged 18-30 years with Graves' hyperthyroidism.

This clonotype was detected many times. This rearrangement joins TRBV27 to TRBJ2-3, with D possibly TRBD1 on 5 matching bases. The CDR3 sequence is 13 residues long. CDR1 is MNHEY and CDR2 is SMNVEV in the germline V gene (reference sequence). V was shortened by 6 bases and J by 3 bases, with 10 bases between the two germline ends. The CDR3 DNA sequence: TGTGCCAGCAGGGACACCTCAACAGATACGCAGTATTTT. Protein: CASRDTSTDTQYF.

This clonotype was observed at least ten times. The J gene is TRBJ1-3, the V gene TRBV12-3 or TRBV12-4; D is undetermined. V shed 3 bases and J shed 6 bases, with 3 bases lying between them. There are 11 residues in the CDR3. The DNA for the CDR3 is TGTGCCAGCAGTTTGGTAAACACCATATATTTT. This sequence encodes CASSLVNTIYF.

This clonotype was counted ten times or more. This chain links TRBV24-1 with TRBJ2-7; a possible D gene is TRBD2 (6 bases). V lost 7 bases to trimming and J lost 5 bases, with 14 bases between them. The germline V gene encodes CDR1 KGHDR and CDR2 SFDVKD. There are 13 residues in the CDR3. CDR3 sequence (DNA): TGTGCCACCAGCGGGAGAGGGAGGAACGAGCAGTACTTC. This codes for CATSGRGRNEQYF.

The chain uses TRBV9 and TRBJ1-1, with D possibly matching TRBD1 (6 bases). Germline CDR1 is SGDLS and CDR2 is YYNGEE. V lost 3 bases to trimming and J lost 7 bases, with 19 bases between them. The CDR3 has 15 amino acids. As DNA, the CDR3 is TGTGCCAGCAGCGCCCTAGGGGGGGTAAGGATTGAAGCTTTCTTT. It translates to CASSALGGVRIEAFF.

This clonotype was picked up a small number of times. The V call is TRBV24-1, the J call TRBJ1-5; D is uncertain. Trimming cost V 7 bases and J 0 bases, with 9 bases left between them. Germline CDR1 is KGHDR and CDR2 is SFDVKD. This CDR3 has 14 residues. This CDR3 reads CATSPQYSNQPQHF. CDR3 DNA: TGTGCCACCAGCCCCCAGTATAGCAATCAGCCCCAGCATTTT.

As to this clonotype: A much larger clone differs by one base, so this may be a read error. This chain uses TRBV28 with TRBJ1-4, with 7 bases that match TRBD1. Germline assignment: CDR1 MDHEN and CDR2 SYDVKM. The CDR3 sequence is 15 residues long. The CDR3 coding sequence is TGTGCCAGCAGTGGACAGGACGTTGACAGTGAAGAACTGTTTTTT. Translated, it gives CASSGQDVDSEELFF.

Ten or more counts support this clonotype. A read error may produce the germline difference seen at one junction end. This sequence joins TRBV7-7 and TRBJ1-5, with TRBD1 as a possible D gene (6 bases). The CDR3 covers 13 residues. Germline-derived CDR1 and CDR2 are SSHAT and FNYEAQ (reference sequence). The CDR3 sequence: CASSRAGDQPQHF. CDR3 in DNA: TGTGCTAGCAGTCGCGCAGGGGACCAGCCCCAGCATTTT.

This clonotype was counted ten times or more. J is TRBJ2-3 and V is TRBV3-1; D is possibly TRBD2 (7 bases). In germline, CDR1 is LGHDT, CDR2 YNNKEL (reference sequence). The germline V and J ends were trimmed by 1 base and 0 bases, with 14 bases remaining between them. The length of the CDR3 is 17 residues. The CDR3 is CASSQALGGLSTDTQYF. For the CDR3, the DNA is TGTGCCAGCAGCCAAGCTCTGGGGGGGCTCAGCACAGATACGCAGTATTTT.

This clonotype was seen only a few times. The V call is TRBV5-1, the J call TRBJ2-7; 8 bases line up with TRBD1. The CDR3 totals 14 residues. V lost 1 base to trimming and J lost 5 bases; unmatched junction nucleotides: 5. Per germline, CDR1 SGHRS and CDR2 YFSETQ. The DNA of the CDR3 is TGCGCCAGCAGCTTGTCAGGGGGCTTCAACGAGCAGTACTTC. Encoded protein: CASSLSGGFNEQYF.

About this clonotype: A much larger clone lies a single base off, so this may be a read error. CDR3 nucleotides: TGTGCCAGCAGTTTTCGGACAGGGGCCACCTACGAGCAGTACTTC. It specifies CASSFRTGATYEQYF. V gene TRBV28 combines with J gene TRBJ2-7; 9 bases agree with TRBD1. V lost 3 bases, J lost 2 bases, and 5 bases stayed unmatched. This CDR3 comprises 15 residues. Germline CDR1 and CDR2: MDHEN and SYDVKM.

A few counts support this clonotype. The gene calls are TRBV20-1 and TRBJ1-1; D gene unclear. Trimming cost V 0 bases and J 4 bases, with 12 bases left between them. Germline lookup yields CDR1 DFQATT and CDR2 SNEGSKA (reference sequence). This CDR3 has 14 residues. The CDR3 bases are TGCAGTGCTAGAGACCCAAGAGGGTCCACTGAAGCTTTCTTT. Protein: CSARDPRGSTEAFF.

This clonotype was seen ten or more times. The V gene is TRBV6-1, the J gene TRBJ2-1; 11 nucleotides line up with TRBD2. The germline gives CDR1 MNHNS, CDR2 SASEGT. Germline trimming cut 5 bases from V and 5 bases from J; bases unmatched to any gene: 8. The CDR3 has 16 residues. CDR3 nucleotide sequence: TGTGCCAGCAGTCCCCTAGGGACTAGCGGAAACAATGAGCAGTTCTTC. This sequence encodes CASSPLGTSGNNEQFF.

The chain recombines TRBV6-1 with TRBJ2-1; no firm D call. CDR3 size: 14 residues. Trimming stripped 6 bases from V and 2 bases from J, with 11 bases between. Germline V gives CDR1 MNHNS, CDR2 SASEGT. This CDR3 is CASRDRRTYNEQFF. DNA of the CDR3: TGTGCCAGCAGGGACCGCCGAACCTACAATGAGCAGTTCTTC.

This clonotype has more than one count but fewer than ten. V gene TRBV12-3 or TRBV12-4 combines with J gene TRBJ2-1; D call uncertain. Trimming removed 6 bases from V and 0 bases from J, with 9 bases in between. This CDR3 region has 14 residues. In DNA, the CDR3 is TGTGCCAGCAGAGTTTACCTCTCCTACAATGAGCAGTTCTTC. Translated, it gives CASRVYLSYNEQFF.

This clonotype was seen ten or more times. The chain carries TRBV5-1 and TRBJ2-3, with D possibly matching TRBD2 (6 bases). Germline CDR1 SGHRS, CDR2 YFSETQ. The germline V and J ends were trimmed by 0 bases and 0 bases, with 8 bases remaining between them. The CDR3 runs to 15 residues. CDR3 bases: TGCGCCAGCAGCTTGGAGAGCGGGAGCACAGATACGCAGTATTTT. Translation gives CASSLESGSTDTQYF.

This clonotype was picked up many times. The rearrangement links TRBV12-3 or TRBV12-4 to TRBJ2-1; D remains ambiguous. The CDR3 runs to 11 residues. Deletions cut 6 bases from V and 9 bases from J, with 9 bases between. CDR3 bases: TGTGCCAGCAGCCTATTGGGTGAGCAGTTCTTC. Its protein product is CASSLLGEQFF.

The genes are TRBV20-1 and TRBJ2-5; D may be TRBD1 (5 bases). Germline V gene sequence: CDR1 DFQATT, CDR2 SNEGSKA (reference sequence). The CDR3 consists of 14 residues. Deletions cut 0 bases from V and 5 bases from J, with 13 bases between. CDR3 DNA sequence: TGCAGTGCTAGAGAAAGGGGCAGAAGGGAGACCCAGTACTTC. Its translation is CSARERGRRETQYF.

The V call is TRBV2, the J call TRBJ2-3; D may be TRBD1 (6 bases). CDR1 is SNHLY, CDR2 FYNNEI, per germline. Trimming pared 8 bases from V and 2 bases from J, leaving 17 bases between. CDR3 length equals 15 residues. This CDR3 is CASERGNLITDTQYF. The CDR3 nucleotides read TGTGCCAGCGAGAGGGGGAACTTAATCACAGATACGCAGTATTTT.

V and J are TRBV25-1 and TRBJ2-6; D perhaps matches TRBD2 (6 bases). This CDR3 spans 18 amino acids. The germline V and J ends were trimmed by 6 bases and 0 bases, with 18 bases remaining between them. Per germline, CDR1 MGHDK and CDR2 SYGVNS. Written as DNA, the CDR3 is TGTGCCAGCAGCCCCGAGTTAGGAGGGTCCTCTGGGGCCAACGTCCTGACTTTC. This sequence encodes CASSPELGGSSGANVLTF.

As regards this clonotype: This may stem from a read error, because a much larger clone lies one nucleotide away. The CDR3 ends on some other residue instead of the conserved phenylalanine or tryptophan, so this is likely a read error. The chain recombines TRBV28 with TRBJ2-6, with D perhaps being TRBD1 or TRBD2 (5 bases each). Trimming removed 4 bases from V and 0 bases from J, with 7 bases in between. Germline CDR1 and CDR2: MDHEN and SYDVKM. The CDR3 is 15 amino acids. The CDR3 reads CASSWDGSGANVLTL. CDR3 bases: TGTGCCAGCAGTTGGGACGGCTCTGGGGCCAACGTCCTGACTCTC.

This clonotype appeared many times. This chain uses TRBV13 with TRBJ2-1; 7 bases fit TRBD2. The CDR3 consists of 15 residues. Germline values: CDR1 PRHDT, CDR2 FYEKMQ (reference sequence). V was clipped by 4 bases and J by 7 bases; unmatched bases: 10. The CDR3 nucleotides read TGTGCCAGCAGCTCCCCGGGGCGGGAGTGGAATGAGCAGTTCTTC. It translates to CASSSPGREWNEQFF.

This clonotype was detected ten times or more. This CDR3 is CASSLDPGTGGDQPQHF. The CDR3, as DNA: TGTGCCAGCAGTTTAGACCCCGGGACAGGGGGCGATCAGCCCCAGCATTTT. V is TRBV12-3 or TRBV12-4 and J is TRBJ1-5, with 12 bases fitting TRBD1. The trim removed 1 base at V and 5 bases at J, leaving 6 bases unmatched. This CDR3 spans 17 amino acids.

There are many counts of this clonotype. The chain combines TRBV2 with TRBJ2-3, with no clear D. Germline V lookup: CDR1 SNHLY, CDR2 FYNNEI. Trimming left V 3 bases short and J 2 bases short, with 15 bases between. There are 16 residues in the CDR3. DNA for the CDR3: TGTGCCAGCAGTGACAGTAGGACGGAAACCACAGATACGCAGTATTTT. As protein: CASSDSRTETTDTQYF. Based on the CDR3 plus reference TRBV2 and TRBJ2-3, the full variable domain is EPEVTQTPSHQVTQMGQEVILRCVPISNHLYFYWYRQILGQKVEFLVSFYNNEISEKSEIFDDQFSVERPDGSNFTLKIRSTKLEDSAMYFCASSDSRTETTDTQYFGPGTRLTVL.

Only a few counts were recorded for this clonotype. The genes are TRBV12-3 or TRBV12-4 and TRBJ1-3, with D possibly TRBD1 on 6 matching bases. The CDR3 covers 14 residues. Trimming took off 2 bases at V and 5 bases at J, with 10 bases between the two ends. CDR3 region: CASSLPGGRNTIYF. The CDR3 DNA is TGTGCCAGCAGTTTACCCGGGGGCCGAAACACCATATATTTT.

To note about this clonotype: The germline gene is not matched at one end of the junction; a read error may be the cause. The rearrangement joins TRBV6-1 to TRBJ1-2; 8 bases align to TRBD1. The CDR3 extends over 16 amino acids. The germline CDR1 and CDR2 sequences are MNHNS and SASEGT. CDR3 sequence reads: CASSEDTGGGGYGYTF. The CDR3 DNA sequence: TGTGCCAGCAGCGAAGATACAGGGGGTGGTGGCTATGGCTACACCTTC.

The gene calls are TRBV10-1 and TRBJ2-1; 7 nucleotides match TRBD1. Germline-derived CDR1 and CDR2 are WNHNN and SYGVQD (reference sequence). CDR3 size: 13 residues. V was pared by 8 bases and J by 4 bases, with 5 bases of the junction left unmatched. CDR3 DNA sequence: TGCGCCAGCTCGACAGGGCTTTACAATGAGCAGTTCTTC. Its translation: CASSTGLYNEQFF.

This clonotype was detected many times. The chain carries TRBV6-2 or TRBV6-3 and TRBJ1-5, with 8 bases lining up with TRBD1. Trimming cost V 6 bases and J 7 bases; bases outside gene matches: 11. The CDR3 covers 15 residues. Per germline, CDR1 MNHEY and CDR2 SVGEGT. The CDR3 region is CASRPGTGNWQPQHF. The CDR3 DNA is TGTGCCAGCAGACCCGGGACAGGTAATTGGCAGCCCCAGCATTTT.

This chain links TRBV19 with TRBJ2-1, with 9 bases fitting TRBD2. The V and J ends lost 3 bases and 4 bases, in that order; junction bases with no gene match: 16. Germline-derived CDR1 and CDR2 are LNHDA and SQIVND (reference sequence). This CDR3 contains 19 residues. CDR3 amino acids: CASSMTALAGTREYNEQFF. Here the CDR3 DNA reads TGTGCCAGTAGTATGACAGCTCTAGCGGGGACGCGCGAGTACAATGAGCAGTTCTTC.